This entry features one T cell receptor (beta chain) sequence. As yet, its antigen is unknown. The sample originates from a study of cytomegalovirus exposure and HLA in healthy donors. Whole-study findings and limits: Available immune exposure information covered CMV serostatus only.

This CDR3 region has 15 residues. Trimming removed 0 bases from V and 5 bases from J, with 15 bases in between. Germline V lookup: CDR1 SGHRS, CDR2 YFSETQ. PCR employed 60 Vbeta and 13 Jbeta primers. The assay was immunoSEQ multiplex PCR, and TCRdb's table has in-frame clones only and misses some. The sample yields over 100,000 clones, almost 80% seen once. Sequencing input: PBMCs. This clonotype originated in a female donor in good health and CMV-seronegative. V usage is TRBV5-1 and J usage is TRBJ2-7; D is perhaps TRBD1 (5 bases). Here the CDR3 reads CASSLALQGTHEQYF. CDR3 coding DNA: TGCGCCAGCAGCTTGGCCCTCCAGGGTACCCACGAGCAGTACTTC.